These T cell receptor beta chains were read from a single sample in a study of T cell changes during pregnancy in multiple sclerosis. The assay was immunoSEQ multiplex PCR, and TCRdb's table has in-frame clones only and misses some. The sample has about 120,000 clones, approximately 93% seen once. The sample consisted of peripheral blood, taken before pregnancy. The receptors shown here come from a female donor with multiple sclerosis, enrolled in a pregnancy study. CDR3s include the opening cysteine and the closing phenylalanine or tryptophan. The D gene is left open where the match is weak. Size tells how often a clone was seen (once, few, many) or the class of an expanded clone, and some rows leave it out.

NA TRBJ2-3 TRBV11-2 TRBD2 CASSALLAGSDTQYF TGTGCCAGCAGCGCCTTACTAGCGGGGTCTGATACGCAGTATTTT
NA TRBJ2-5 TRBV27 NA CASSFSPGLAQYF TGTGCCAGCAGTTTTTCTCCTGGGCTGGCCCAGTACTTC
NA TRBJ1-5 TRBV9 TRBD1 CASSGTGDYQPQHF TGTGCCAGCAGCGGGACAGGGGATTATCAGCCCCAGCATTTT
once TRBJ2-1 TRBV7-3 NA CASSPGISYNEQFF TGTGCCAGCAGCCCCGGGATCTCCTACAATGAGCAGTTCTTC
NA TRBJ2-2 TRBV28 NA CASSFLAETNTGELFF TGTGCCAGCAGTTTCTTAGCAGAAACGAACACCGGGGAGCTGTTTTTT
NA TRBJ2-5 TRBV5-1 TRBD2 CASSLGASGGLQETQYF TGCGCCAGCAGCTTGGGCGCTAGCGGGGGGTTACAAGAGACCCAGTACTTC
NA TRBJ2-7 TRBV5-1 TRBD2 CASSRTSGRDEQYF TGCGCCAGCAGCCGGACTAGCGGGAGGGACGAGCAGTACTTC
NA TRBJ2-1 TRBV12-5 TRBD2 CASGLSGSPYNEQFF TGTGCTAGTGGTTTGAGCGGGAGCCCCTACAATGAGCAGTTCTTC
NA TRBJ1-4 TRBV5-1 NA CASSFHNAAGVVSEKLFF TGCGCCAGCAGCTTTCATAATGCCGCAGGGGTTGTTAGTGAAAAACTGTTTTTT
NA TRBJ2-7 TRBV15 NA CATSTGRGPYEQYF TGTGCCACCAGCACCGGGAGGGGGCCCTACGAGCAGTACTTC
NA TRBJ2-3 TRBV11-3 TRBD2 CASSPFGGADTQYF TGTGCCAGCAGCCCTTTCGGGGGGGCAGATACGCAGTATTTT
NA TRBJ1-2 TRBV30 TRBD1 CAWSVNRGLHYGYTF TGTGCCTGGAGTGTGAACAGGGGGCTACACTATGGCTACACCTTC
NA TRBJ2-2 TRBV28 TRBD2 CASGGGLAFNGELFF TGTGCCAGCGGAGGGGGACTAGCGTTTAACGGGGAGCTGTTTTTT
NA TRBJ1-5 TRBV7-2 TRBD1 CASSSGQGHQPQHF TGTGCCAGCAGCTCTGGACAGGGGCATCAGCCCCAGCATTTT
NA TRBJ2-4 TRBV18 TRBD1 CASSPGQGNNIQYF TGTGCCAGCTCACCGGGACAGGGGAACAACATTCAGTACTTC
NA TRBJ1-2 TRBV5-1 TRBD1 CASSLGDRVPNYGYTF TGCGCCAGCAGCTTAGGGGACAGGGTGCCTAACTATGGCTACACCTTC
NA TRBJ2-3 TRBV15 TRBD1 CATQPDRAGTDTQYF TGTGCCACCCAACCCGACAGGGCCGGCACAGATACGCAGTATTTT
once TRBJ2-3 TRBV6-4 TRBD2 CASSESYSGGADTQYF TGTGCCAGCAGTGAAAGCTATAGCGGGGGGGCAGATACGCAGTATTTT
NA TRBJ1-1 TRBV6-1 NA CASAAGYTEAFF TGTGCCAGCGCTGCGGGGTACACTGAAGCTTTCTTT
NA TRBJ2-5 TRBV9 NA CASSASGVETQYF TGTGCCAGCAGCGCCTCAGGGGTGGAGACCCAGTACTTC
once TRBJ1-5 TRBV5-8 NA CASSVGESNQPQHF TGTGCCAGCAGCGTCGGGGAGAGCAATCAGCCCCAGCATTTT
NA TRBJ2-1 TRBV28 TRBD2 CASSLLGLAREQFF TGTGCCAGCAGTTTACTAGGACTAGCTCGGGAGCAGTTCTTC
NA TRBJ2-7 TRBV28 NA CASSSNYEQYF TGTGCCAGCAGTTCCAACTACGAGCAGTACTTC
NA TRBJ1-2 TRBV27 NA CASSFNPDSALARTF TGTGCCAGCAGTTTTAACCCAGACAGCGCCTTGGCTAGGACCTTC
NA TRBJ1-1 TRBV19 TRBD1 CASSWGTGNTEAFF TGTGCCAGTAGTTGGGGGACAGGGAACACTGAAGCTTTCTTT
NA TRBJ1-1 TRBV18 NA CASSPPLAGANTEAFF TGTGCCAGCTCACCACCGTTAGCAGGGGCGAACACTGAAGCTTTCTTT
NA TRBJ2-7 TRBV28 TRBD1 CASSFTPGQGLKHEQYF TGTGCCAGCAGTTTCACCCCGGGACAGGGATTGAAGCACGAGCAGTACTTC